A single sample gave rise to the 3 T cell receptor beta chains below, sequenced in a study of T cells in Graves' hyperthyroidism and ophthalmopathy. Amplification targeted TCR beta CDR3 regions from RNA transcripts. TCR CDR3 regions were first amplified by RT-PCR with HTBI primers. In TCRdb, the multiplex PCR reads were re-called with MiXCR into one record per CDR3 protein. The sample has 400,000 or so distinct CDR3 sequences, about 15% seen once. The sample taken for sequencing was blood. The receptors here all came from a woman aged 60-70 years with Graves' ophthalmopathy.

Points on this clonotype: One junction end does not reproduce the germline sequence, and a read error may be involved. The chain employs TRBV18 and TRBJ2-5; a weak D match, TRBD2 (5 bases). Looked up from germline, CDR1 is KGHSH and CDR2 is LQKENI. The CDR3 has 14 amino acids. DNA for the CDR3: TGTGCCAGCTCACCACCCCTAGCAATGGAGACCCAGCACTTC. Translated: CASSPPLAMETQHF.

J is TRBJ1-4 and V is TRBV5-1; D possibly corresponds to TRBD1 (6 bases). Germline V lookup: CDR1 SGHRS, CDR2 YFSETQ. V was shortened by 4 bases and J by 8 bases, with 15 bases between the two germline ends. This CDR3 has 14 residues. CDR3 protein: CASSRTGAEEKLFF. The CDR3 DNA reads as TGCGCCAGCAGCCGGACGGGGGCGGAGGAAAAACTGTTTTTT.

The J gene is TRBJ1-6, the V gene TRBV20-1; D is possibly TRBD1 (5 bases). V shed 6 bases and J shed 4 bases, with 13 bases lying between them. This CDR3 comprises 14 residues. CDR1 is DFQATT, CDR2 SNEGSKA, per germline (reference sequence). This CDR3 is CSAHSRGYNSPLHF. DNA of the CDR3: TGCAGTGCCCACTCGAGGGGTTATAATTCACCCCTCCACTTT.